A selection of T cell receptor beta chains follows, all from one sample in a study of shared clonotypes between healthy human individuals. Clones were read by immunoSEQ multiplex PCR, and TCRdb kept only the in-frame ones, dropping some. In the table there are 560,000 or so clones, roughly 95% of which are singletons. The sample taken for sequencing was naive CD8+ T cells sorted from blood. Receptors were obtained from a woman aged 25 to 39 in good health. The conserved cysteine and the conserved F or W are not part of the CDR3 here. Where a row states a size, it is once, few, many or the class of an expanded clone; other rows omit it.

TRBV6-5	TRBJ1-1	-	12	ASSYSGGGTEAF
TRBV27	TRBJ1-1	-	12	ASSPGTGGFGAF
TRBV28	TRBJ2-1	-	13	ASVLGDYIYNEQF
TRBV5-1	TRBJ2-3	-	11	ASSLAMQEGEY
TRBV27	TRBJ2-7	-	13	ASSLSGGLADEQY
TRBV28	TRBJ1-2	-	11	ASSWGTLYGYT
TRBV5-1	TRBJ1-1	-	11	ASSPGLNTEAF
TRBV6-5	TRBJ2-1	-	9	ASSQRNEQF
TRBV28	TRBJ2-1	-	12	ASRDSSSYNEQF
TRBV11-1	TRBJ2-1	-	12	ASSPGPGGDEQF
TRBV6-5	TRBJ2-7	-	13	ASSWMGGGSYEQY
TRBV7-9	TRBJ1-4	-	12	ASSPGGSGEKLF
TRBV9	TRBJ2-2	-	12	ASSVNKNTGELF
TRBV13	TRBJ2-3	-	13	ASSVGEWGTDTQY
TRBV6-6	TRBJ2-3	-	13	ASNPRGDLTDTQY
TRBV28	TRBJ1-1	-	15	ASSLGDRGPSGTEAF
TRBV29-1	TRBJ2-3	-	12	SVKGTSGTDTQY
TRBV19	TRBJ2-1	-	15	ASSIMTGGTYGNEQF
TRBV21-1	TRBJ1-1	once	12	ASSKEEFGTEAF
TRBV5-1	TRBJ2-7	-	12	ASSLLSGGDEQY
TRBV27	TRBJ2-3	once	11	ASRLDSTDTQY
TRBV29-1	TRBJ2-1	-	9	SVVAYNEQF
TRBV11-2	TRBJ1-2	-	12	ASSPLRDREGYT
TRBV29-1	TRBJ1-2	-	10	SVNRESDGYT
TRBV2	TRBJ2-3	-	11	ASRTSSTDTQY
TRBV4-1	TRBJ2-3	-	15	ASSPAGGGIQSDTQY
TRBV7-2	TRBJ2-3	-	13	ASSVNGVRGDTQY
TRBV28	TRBJ1-1	once	14	ASSLGQGALNTEAF
TRBV9	TRBJ2-2	-	14	ASSGPGSGSTGELF
TRBV7-6	TRBJ2-1	-	13	ASSKLAGGANEQF
TRBV7-6	TRBJ1-1	-	16	ASSLDFPSTTGSPEAF
TRBV11-2	TRBJ1-3	-	15	ASSLRGGAGSGNTIY
TRBV4-2	TRBJ2-1	-	11	ASSLANFNEQF
TRBV7-2	TRBJ2-3	-	14	ASSLGTSPSTDTQY
TRBV7-9	TRBJ2-4	-	13	ASSTSEEGQDIQY
TRBV28	TRBJ1-1	-	17	ASSPGQGVLQGMNTEAF
TRBV19	TRBJ2-7	-	10	ASSTAPYEQY
TRBV6-5	TRBJ2-1	-	11	ASGRSSYNEQF
TRBV5-5	TRBJ1-4	-	12	ASSHRGRREKLF
TRBV9	TRBJ2-7	-	12	ASSEGQGAYEQY
TRBV7-9	TRBJ2-7	-	13	ASSRIGSIPYEQY
TRBV27	TRBJ1-2	-	11	ASSLAHHYGYT
TRBV6-5	TRBJ2-6	-	12	ASMPPSGANVLT
TRBV5-6	TRBJ1-1	-	11	ASGQIGGTEAF